This TCR beta chain was captured in a study of blood T cell repertoires in COVID-19. Study in general: Sources were T cells, B-cell-depleted T cells, or PBMCs; the material itself was cDNA or gDNA.

Trimming cost V 5 bases and J 8 bases; bases outside gene matches: 8. Germline-derived CDR1 and CDR2 are MNHEY and SMNVEV (reference sequence). CDR3 length equals 13 residues. Only in-frame clones appear in the TCRdb table, and some are missing; sequencing was by immunoSEQ multiplex PCR. The sample shows around 300,000 clones, 90% of them seen only once. Sequences were obtained from PBMCs or T cells enriched from blood (not recorded which). V and J are TRBV27 and TRBJ1-1, with 7 bases matching TRBD1. The sequence was collected from a young woman with acute COVID-19. The CDR3 sequence: CASSPNRGREAFF. The CDR3 coding sequence is TGTGCCAGCAGTCCAAACAGGGGCCGAGAAGCTTTCTTT.